Presented here are 25 T cell receptor beta chains from one specimen sequenced in a study of PD-L1 blockade in urothelial cancer. Sequenced by immunoSEQ multiplex PCR; TCRdb stores in-frame clones only, minus some. Of more than 15,000 clones in the sample, 87% were seen once. Sequences were derived from PBMCs, sampled around atezolizumab (anti-PD-L1) treatment. These receptors came from a man between 50 and 59 years old with urothelial cancer.

J is TRBJ2-1 and V is TRBV27; 8 nucleotides align to TRBD2. Germline V gene sequence: CDR1 MNHEY, CDR2 SMNVEV (reference sequence). V was pared by 9 bases and J by 0 bases, with 7 bases of the junction left unmatched. The CDR3 is 15 amino acids. Here the CDR3 DNA reads TGTGCCAGTCTCAGGACTAGCAGCTCCTACAATGAGCAGTTCTTC. Its protein product is CASLRTSSSYNEQFF.

The gene calls are TRBV19 and TRBJ1-1; no reliable D call. The CDR3 is 16 residues long. CDR1 is LNHDA and CDR2 is SQIVND in the germline V gene (reference sequence). V was shortened by 1 base and J by 0 bases, with 12 bases between the two germline ends. CDR3 in amino acids: CASSIGAVIMNTEAFF. The CDR3 DNA follows: TGTGCCAGTAGTATAGGGGCAGTGATCATGAACACTGAAGCTTTCTTT.

J is TRBJ2-1 and V is TRBV9; 9 bases agree with TRBD1. The germline V gene has CDR1 SGDLS and CDR2 YYNGEE. CDR3 length equals 12 residues. The V segment lost 4 bases and the J segment 13 bases; nucleotides outside the gene matches: 6. In DNA, the CDR3 is TGTGCCAGCAGCTCGGACAGGGGATTCCAGTTCTTC. Protein: CASSSDRGFQFF.

The CDR3 loop reads CASNPFAGSTEAFF. CDR3 bases: TGTGCCAGCAACCCCTTTGCAGGGTCCACTGAAGCTTTCTTT. This chain joins TRBV27 and TRBJ1-1, with a possible D match to TRBD1 (5 bases). The ends were cut back, 7 bases at V and 4 bases at J, with 16 bases in the middle. Germline-derived CDR1 and CDR2 are MNHEY and SMNVEV (reference sequence). There are 14 residues in the CDR3.

The chain is built from TRBV11-1 and TRBJ2-7; a weak D match, TRBD1 (7 bases). Germline CDR1 is SGHAT and CDR2 is FQDESV (reference sequence). Trimming took off 7 bases at V and 3 bases at J, with 13 bases between the two ends. The CDR3 is 13 amino acids. This CDR3 reads CASTGGNYYEQYF. CDR3 in DNA: TGTGCCAGCACAGGGGGGAACTACTACGAGCAGTACTTC.

V is TRBV1 and J is TRBJ2-3; the tabulated D call, TRBD2, remains unverified against the DNA. TRBV1 is noted as a pseudogene. The CDR3 has 13 amino acids. For the CDR3, the DNA is TGCACCAGCAGCCAAAATTTCGGAGATACGCAGTATTTT. Protein: CTSSQNFGDTQYF.

In its sample, this clone was seen once. V usage is TRBV30 and J usage is TRBJ2-5; 11 nucleotides line up with TRBD1. The CDR3 runs 15 residues. The ends lost 3 bases at V and 2 bases at J; junction bases unmatched: 5. CDR1 is GTSNPN, CDR2 SVGIG, per germline (reference sequence). CDR3 amino acids: CAWSARDRGQETQYF. The CDR3 DNA reads TGTGCCTGGAGCGCGAGGGACAGGGGGCAAGAGACCCAGTACTTC.

The J gene is TRBJ2-1, the V gene TRBV2; 12 nucleotides agree with TRBD2. V shed 6 bases and J 1 base; nucleotides not matched to a gene: 4. Germline CDR1 is SNHLY and CDR2 is FYNNEI. CDR3 length equals 16 residues. The CDR3 protein is CASRRTSGESYNEQFF. CDR3 DNA: TGTGCCAGCAGACGGACTAGCGGGGAGTCCTACAATGAGCAGTTCTTC.

This clone was detected only a few times. This chain uses TRBV6-5 with TRBJ1-5, with a tentative D call TRBD1 (5 bases). Trimming cost V 4 bases and J 3 bases, with 10 bases left between them. Germline V gives CDR1 MNHEY, CDR2 SVGAGI. The CDR3 extends over 14 amino acids. This CDR3 is CASSLDSVNQPQHF. In DNA, the CDR3 is TGTGCCAGCAGTTTAGACAGCGTCAATCAGCCCCAGCATTTT.

This clone came up a few times. The V gene is TRBV6-1, the J gene TRBJ1-1; no definite D call. Between the trimmed V and J ends, which lost 4 bases and 2 bases, there was a span of 17 bases. Germline V gene data show CDR1 as MNHNS and CDR2 as SASEGT. This CDR3 spans 16 amino acids. The CDR3 region is CASSGIFGEINTEAFF. CDR3 DNA sequence: TGTGCCAGCAGTGGTATATTTGGGGAGATAAACACTGAAGCTTTCTTT.

The chain uses TRBV19 and TRBJ2-1; 10 bases are shared with TRBD2. Losses at the gene ends were 1 base for V and 12 bases for J; bases not matched to a gene: 9. CDR1 is LNHDA and CDR2 is SQIVND in the germline V gene (reference sequence). CDR3 length: 15 amino acids. CDR3 protein: CASSIGASGGFGQFF. Here the CDR3 DNA reads TGTGCCAGTAGTATAGGAGCTAGCGGGGGATTTGGGCAGTTCTTC.

CDR3 region: CASSLGPLNFWSGVDEAFF. DNA for the CDR3: TGTGCCAGCAGCTTAGGCCCTCTAAACTTTTGGTCAGGGGTTGATGAAGCTTTCTTT. The chain joins TRBV7-3 to TRBJ1-1, with D tentatively TRBD1 (6 bases). V lost 2 bases, J lost 7 bases, and 29 bases lay in between. This CDR3 region has 19 residues. The germline CDR1 and CDR2 sequences are SGHTA and FQGTGA.

This clone was seen only a few times. This chain links TRBV28 with TRBJ2-2; the match to TRBD1 covers 8 bases. Germline CDR1 and CDR2: MDHEN and SYDVKM. The CDR3 is 16 residues long. Trimming cost V 5 bases and J 5 bases; bases outside gene matches: 10. This CDR3 reads CASSPDRGVGTGELFF. The DNA of the CDR3 is TGTGCCAGCAGTCCCGACAGGGGAGTAGGGACCGGGGAGCTGTTTTTT.

The chain recombines TRBV12-5 with TRBJ2-7; D not resolved. CDR1 LGHNT and CDR2 FRNRAP come from the germline V gene. Trimming left V 2 bases short and J 4 bases short, with 6 bases between. This CDR3 spans 12 amino acids. The CDR3 DNA is TGTGCTAGTGGTTTGATTAGTTACGAGCAGTACTTC. Translation gives CASGLISYEQYF.

The chain employs TRBV7-2 and TRBJ2-3; 8 nucleotides agree with TRBD2. J was trimmed by 2 bases and V by 4 bases; bases with no gene match: 5. The CDR3 has 15 amino acids. Germline lookup yields CDR1 SGHTA and CDR2 FQGNSA. For the CDR3, the DNA is TGTGCCAGCAGCTACCGAGCGGGAGTCACAGATACGCAGTATTTT. Translating it yields CASSYRAGVTDTQYF.

The genes are TRBV4-1 and TRBJ1-1; tentative D call: TRBD1 (6 bases). Trimming took 0 bases from V and 4 from J, leaving 9 bases between them. The CDR3 totals 14 residues. CDR1 MGHRA and CDR2 YSYEKL come from the germline V gene. CDR3 nucleotide sequence: TGCGCCAGCAGCCAAGAAGGGGGTGGCACTGAAGCTTTCTTT. Amino acid sequence: CASSQEGGGTEAFF.

This chain joins TRBV9 and TRBJ2-7; D unresolved. The CDR3 runs to 15 residues. The germline V gene encodes CDR1 SGDLS and CDR2 YYNGEE. Trimming stripped 4 bases from V and 0 bases from J, with 14 bases between. CDR3 sequence reads: CASSPTTYNSYEQYF. The DNA of the CDR3 is TGTGCCAGCAGCCCGACGACTTATAACTCCTACGAGCAGTACTTC. The full variable domain, with the rest looked up from reference TRBV9 and TRBJ2-7, is DSGVTQTPKHLITATGQRVTLRCSPRSGDLSVYWYQQSLDQGLQFLIQYYNGEERAKGNILERFSAQQFPDLHSELNLSSLELGDSALYFCASSPTTYNSYEQYFGPGTRLTVT.

The chain recombines TRBV6-1 with TRBJ1-4; D might be TRBD1 (5 bases). Germline CDR1 and CDR2: MNHNS and SASEGT. V was pared by 7 bases and J by 7 bases, with 13 bases between. The CDR3 is made up of 13 amino acids. The CDR3, as DNA: TGTGCCAGCACGTCGGGGGAAAGTGAAAAACTGTTTTTT. It encodes CASTSGESEKLFF.

The V call is TRBV5-4, the J call TRBJ1-2, with D possibly TRBD1 on 5 matching bases. V dropped 0 bases and J dropped 5 bases, with 14 bases sitting between them. Germline V gives CDR1 SGHNT, CDR2 YYREEE (reference sequence). This CDR3 contains 15 residues. In DNA, the CDR3 is TGTGCCAGCAGCTTGGCCATGCGGGGACCTTATGGCTACACCTTC. Protein product: CASSLAMRGPYGYTF.

V gene TRBV2 combines with J gene TRBJ1-6; D is ambiguous. Between the trimmed V and J ends, which lost 9 bases and 7 bases, there was a span of 16 bases. This CDR3 comprises 14 residues. Looked up from germline, CDR1 is SNHLY and CDR2 is FYNNEI. The CDR3 loop is CARGGSRENSPLHF. The CDR3 DNA is TGTGCCAGGGGAGGGTCCCGGGAAAATTCACCCCTCCACTTT. Drawing the rest from reference TRBV2 and TRBJ1-6, the complete variable domain is EPEVTQTPSHQVTQMGQEVILRCVPISNHLYFYWYRQILGQKVEFLVSFYNNEISEKSEIFDDQFSVERPDGSNFTLKIRSTKLEDSAMYFCARGGSRENSPLHFGNGTRLTVT.

The chain is built from TRBV6-8 and TRBJ2-2; the D gene is possibly TRBD2 (7 bases). V was cut by 9 bases and J by 4 bases, with 21 bases left in between. This CDR3 contains 16 residues. Germline CDR1 and CDR2: MNHGY and SAAAGT. CDR3 nucleotide sequence: TGTGCCAGTACGAACCCCGGGGGGCCTCGCACCGGGGAGCTGTTTTTT. This codes for CASTNPGGPRTGELFF.

This clone appeared once. This chain uses TRBV29-1 with TRBJ2-1; 7 bases are shared with TRBD1. The CDR3 is made up of 11 amino acids. Trimming cost V 2 bases and J 16 bases; bases outside gene matches: 8. Germline V gives CDR1 SQVTM, CDR2 ANQGSEA. CDR3 in amino acids: CSVERRGGLFF. Here the CDR3 DNA reads TGCAGCGTTGAAAGAAGAGGGGGCCTATTCTTC.

The chain couples TRBV19 to TRBJ2-5; 9 bases align to TRBD2. CDR3 length: 16 amino acids. Germline trimming cut 5 bases from V and 3 bases from J; bases unmatched to any gene: 10. Germline loops: CDR1 LNHDA, CDR2 SQIVND (reference sequence). The CDR3 sequence is CASSPHPRLAEETQYF. The CDR3 nucleotides are TGTGCCAGTAGTCCTCATCCGCGACTAGCGGAAGAGACCCAGTACTTC.

The gene calls are TRBV5-1 and TRBJ2-1; the match to TRBD1 covers 7 bases. Germline-derived CDR1 and CDR2 are SGHRS and YFSETQ. With V trimmed by 0 bases and J by 6 bases, 6 bases remained unmatched. The CDR3 length is 15 residues. Here the CDR3 reads CASSLAAQGFNEQFF. CDR3 nucleotides: TGCGCCAGCAGCTTGGCGGCACAGGGGTTCAATGAGCAGTTCTTC.

This sequence joins TRBV6-1 and TRBJ2-4; the match to TRBD2 covers 8 bases. The junction had 9 bases not matched to a gene; V was cut back by 4 bases and J by 7 bases. Germline loops: CDR1 MNHNS, CDR2 SASEGT. The CDR3 runs 15 residues. The CDR3 DNA follows: TGTGCCAGCAGTGCGCCCCGGGGGGGGTTGAACATTCAGTACTTC. Translated, it gives CASSAPRGGLNIQYF.